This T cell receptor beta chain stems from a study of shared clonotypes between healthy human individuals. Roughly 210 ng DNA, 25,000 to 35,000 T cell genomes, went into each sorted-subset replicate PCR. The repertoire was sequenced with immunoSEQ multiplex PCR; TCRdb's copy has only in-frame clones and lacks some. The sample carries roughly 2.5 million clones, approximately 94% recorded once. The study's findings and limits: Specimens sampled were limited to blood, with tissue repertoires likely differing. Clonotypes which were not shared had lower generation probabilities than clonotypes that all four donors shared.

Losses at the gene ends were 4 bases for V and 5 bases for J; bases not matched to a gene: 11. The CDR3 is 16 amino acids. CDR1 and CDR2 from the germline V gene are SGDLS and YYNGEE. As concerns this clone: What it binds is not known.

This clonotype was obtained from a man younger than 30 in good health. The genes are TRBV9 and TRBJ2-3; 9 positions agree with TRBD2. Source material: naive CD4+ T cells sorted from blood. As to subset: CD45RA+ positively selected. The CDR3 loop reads CASSPRLAEARDTQYF. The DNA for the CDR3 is TGTGCCAGCAGCCCCCGACTAGCGGAGGCTCGAGATACGCAGTATTTT.